A selection of T cell receptor beta chains follows, all from one sample in a study of beta chain features in type 1 diabetes. Repertoires were generated with immunoSEQ multiplex PCR, while TCRdb's copy carries only in-frame clones and drops some. The table shows 250,000 to 350,000 clones, with 9.5% to 11% occurring only once. Sample: naive CD4+ T cells from blood. These receptors originate from a woman younger than 45 in good health. Both conserved end residues are part of each CDR3. Each record gives: J gene, D gene, clone size, V gene, CDR3 DNA, CDR3 protein. A D gene is named only where the DNA matches it firmly. Size values are once, few and many counts, or a class for expanded clones, and some rows have none.

J: TRBJ1-2; D: TRBD1; size: few; V: TRBV28; DNA: TGTGCCAGCAGTTTATTGGTGACAGGGTCCTATGGCTACACCTTC; CDR3: CASSLLVTGSYGYTF
J: TRBJ2-7; D: TRBD2; size: few; V: TRBV9; DNA: TGTGCCAGCAGCGAGGGACTAGCGGGAGCCTCCGTCTACGAGCAGTACTTC; CDR3: CASSEGLAGASVYEQYF
J: TRBJ2-5; D: -; size: -; V: TRBV19; DNA: TGTGCCAGTAGTAGCTACCGACAAGAGACCCAGTACTTC; CDR3: CASSSYRQETQYF
J: TRBJ2-7; D: -; size: few; V: TRBV7-2; DNA: TGTGCCAGCAGCTCACAACAGCAGAGCTCCTACGAGCAGTACTTC; CDR3: CASSSQQQSSYEQYF
J: TRBJ1-1; D: -; size: -; V: TRBV18; DNA: TGTGCCAGCTCACCACGAGAGGGAACTGAAGCTTTCTTT; CDR3: CASSPREGTEAFF
J: TRBJ1-1; D: -; size: few; V: TRBV29-1; DNA: TGCAGCGTTGAAGGCAGACAGCACACTGAAGCTTTCTTT; CDR3: CSVEGRQHTEAFF
J: TRBJ1-5; D: -; size: few; V: TRBV4-3; DNA: TGCGCCAGCAGCCAAGCAGGGGGCAATCAGCCCCAGCATTTT; CDR3: CASSQAGGNQPQHF
J: TRBJ2-1; D: TRBD2; size: few; V: TRBV28; DNA: TGTGCCAGCAGTGAGGGACTAGCGGTCGGCAATGAGCAGTTCTTC; CDR3: CASSEGLAVGNEQFF
J: TRBJ1-3; D: -; size: -; V: TRBV19; DNA: TGTGCCAGTACCACTACGTCCGGAAACACCATATATTTT; CDR3: CASTTTSGNTIYF
J: TRBJ1-4; D: -; size: few; V: TRBV18; DNA: TGTGCCAGCTCACCAAGGGTTGGGCAGGGCCCTGAAAAACTGTTTTTT; CDR3: CASSPRVGQGPEKLFF
J: TRBJ2-1; D: TRBD2; size: few; V: TRBV14; DNA: TGTGCCAGCTCAGGTATCGGCGGGAGGCGCTCCTACAATGAGCAGTTCTTC; CDR3: CASSGIGGRRSYNEQFF
J: TRBJ2-3; D: TRBD1; size: -; V: TRBV2; DNA: TGTGCCAGCAGCGAAAGGACAGGGACAGATACGCAGTATTTT; CDR3: CASSERTGTDTQYF
J: TRBJ2-7; D: -; size: -; V: TRBV13; DNA: TGTGCCAGCAGCTCACCGGGACTTCCCTACGAGCAGTACTTC; CDR3: CASSSPGLPYEQYF
J: TRBJ2-7; D: -; size: -; V: TRBV19; DNA: TGTGCCAGTAGTCCTCGAGCGGATGATTGGTCCTACGAGCAGTACTTC; CDR3: CASSPRADDWSYEQYF
J: TRBJ1-4; D: -; size: few; V: TRBV2; DNA: TGTGCCAGCAGTCTGGAAAAACTGTTTTTT; CDR3: CASSLEKLFF
J: TRBJ2-7; D: TRBD2; size: -; V: TRBV18; DNA: TGTGCCAGCTCACCACCGGGAGGGATATACTCCTACGAGCAGTACTTC; CDR3: CASSPPGGIYSYEQYF
J: TRBJ2-2; D: -; size: few; V: TRBV6-5; DNA: TGTGCCAGCAGTTATGCCCGCGAGGAGCTGTTTTTT; CDR3: CASSYAREELFF
J: TRBJ2-7; D: TRBD1; size: -; V: TRBV27; DNA: TGTGCCAGCAGCCAGGGGGCCAATCTCTACGAGCAGTACTTC; CDR3: CASSQGANLYEQYF
J: TRBJ2-1; D: -; size: -; V: TRBV5-1; DNA: TGCGCCAGCAGCTTGGCCCCTGACAGCTACAATGAGCAGTTCTTC; CDR3: CASSLAPDSYNEQFF
J: TRBJ2-2; D: -; size: -; V: TRBV5-1; DNA: TGCGCCAGCAGCTTGGGTTGGATGACGGGGGCGAACACCGGGGAGCTGTTTTTT; CDR3: CASSLGWMTGANTGELFF
J: TRBJ2-5; D: -; size: -; V: TRBV5-4; DNA: TGTGCCAGCAGCTATATTGAGGGCCAAGAGACCCAGTACTTC; CDR3: CASSYIEGQETQYF
J: TRBJ2-3; D: -; size: few; V: TRBV2; DNA: TGTGCCAGCAGTGAAGCGGGAGCTGGCACAGATACGCAGTATTTT; CDR3: CASSEAGAGTDTQYF
J: TRBJ1-1; D: -; size: few; V: TRBV7-2; DNA: TGTGCCAGCAGCTTATGGGGATCGGGGACTGAAGCTTTCTTT; CDR3: CASSLWGSGTEAFF
J: TRBJ1-1; D: -; size: -; V: TRBV30; DNA: TGTGCCTGGAGAGCAAACACTGAAGCTTTCTTT; CDR3: CAWRANTEAFF
J: TRBJ2-7; D: -; size: -; V: TRBV30; DNA: TGTGCCTGGAGTACAGGCTACGAGCAGTACTTC; CDR3: CAWSTGYEQYF
J: TRBJ2-5; D: -; size: -; V: TRBV9; DNA: TGTGCCAGCAGCGCGGGACACAGGGTCGGAGAGACCCAGTACTTC; CDR3: CASSAGHRVGETQYF
J: TRBJ2-2; D: TRBD2; size: few; V: TRBV7-3; DNA: TGTGCCAGCAGCGAGACTAGCGGAGGCAACACCGGGGAGCTGTTTTTT; CDR3: CASSETSGGNTGELFF
J: TRBJ2-1; D: -; size: few; V: TRBV5-1; DNA: TGCGCCAGCAGCGCACTACCAGGGAACTCCTACAATGAGCAGTTCTTC; CDR3: CASSALPGNSYNEQFF
J: TRBJ2-1; D: -; size: -; V: TRBV28; DNA: TGTGCCAGCAGTTTACTTGGCGGCGAGTACAATGAGCAGTTCTTC; CDR3: CASSLLGGEYNEQFF
J: TRBJ2-7; D: TRBD1; size: few; V: TRBV18; DNA: TGTGCCAGCTCACCAAAGGACAGGGTATTCCACGAGCAGTACTTC; CDR3: CASSPKDRVFHEQYF
J: TRBJ2-1; D: TRBD2; size: few; V: TRBV7-2; DNA: TGTGCCAGCAGCCCAAGCGGGACCCTCAATGAGCAGTTCTTC; CDR3: CASSPSGTLNEQFF
J: TRBJ2-1; D: TRBD1; size: few; V: TRBV10-3; DNA: TGTGCCATCAGTGAGTGGGGACAGATGGACAATGAGCAGTTCTTC; CDR3: CAISEWGQMDNEQFF
J: TRBJ2-1; D: -; size: -; V: TRBV9; DNA: TGTGCCAGCAGCGAGGGAGACGGTTCCGTCCTCAATGAGCAGTTCTTC; CDR3: CASSEGDGSVLNEQFF
J: TRBJ1-1; D: -; size: few; V: TRBV9; DNA: TGTGCCAGCAGCGTAGCTGGGCAGGGGACGAACACTGAAGCTTTCTTT; CDR3: CASSVAGQGTNTEAFF
J: TRBJ2-2; D: TRBD1; size: -; V: TRBV7-3; DNA: TGTGCCAGCAGCGACCCGGGACAGGGGATTCGCACCGGGGAGCTGTTTTTT; CDR3: CASSDPGQGIRTGELFF
J: TRBJ2-4; D: TRBD1; size: few; V: TRBV19; DNA: TGTGCCAGTAGTTCAGGGGGTCTAGGCAAAAACATTCAGTACTTC; CDR3: CASSSGGLGKNIQYF
J: TRBJ2-7; D: -; size: few; V: TRBV4-2; DNA: TGTGCCAGCAGCCAAGGGGGCGGGACCTACGAGCAGTACTTC; CDR3: CASSQGGGTYEQYF
J: TRBJ2-1; D: TRBD2; size: -; V: TRBV2; DNA: TGTGCCAGCAGTCCACAGGGACTAGCGGGAGCAAATGAGCAGTTCTTC; CDR3: CASSPQGLAGANEQFF
J: TRBJ1-1; D: -; size: -; V: TRBV6-5; DNA: TGTGCCAGCAGTTACTCCCAGTTTGGGAACACTGAAGCTTTCTTT; CDR3: CASSYSQFGNTEAFF
J: TRBJ1-2; D: -; size: -; V: TRBV30; DNA: TGTGCCTGGAGTGTAGATTGGGCGAGCTATGGCTACATCTTC; CDR3: CAWSVDWASYGYIF
J: TRBJ2-2; D: TRBD1; size: few; V: TRBV18; DNA: TGTGCCAGCTCACCTCAGGGGGCTACGAACACCGGGGAGCTGTTTTTT; CDR3: CASSPQGATNTGELFF
J: TRBJ1-1; D: TRBD1; size: -; V: TRBV5-1; DNA: TGCGCCAGCAGCGATCAGGGGGTCTCTGAAGCTTTCTTT; CDR3: CASSDQGVSEAFF
J: TRBJ2-1; D: TRBD2; size: few; V: TRBV2; DNA: TGTGCCAGCAGAGCCGGGACTAGCGGGACGGGTGAGCAGTTCTTC; CDR3: CASRAGTSGTGEQFF
J: TRBJ2-4; D: TRBD2; size: few; V: TRBV28; DNA: TGTGCCAGCAGTTTAAGAGGGGTAGCGGGAAAAAACATTCAGTACTTC; CDR3: CASSLRGVAGKNIQYF
J: TRBJ1-2; D: -; size: -; V: TRBV28; DNA: TGTGCCAGCAGTAGGGGTAACTATGGCTACACCTTC; CDR3: CASSRGNYGYTF
J: TRBJ1-5; D: -; size: few; V: TRBV7-2; DNA: TGTGCCAGCAGCTTAGAGTGGAGCAGCAATCAGCCCCAGCATTTT; CDR3: CASSLEWSSNQPQHF
J: TRBJ2-7; D: -; size: once; V: TRBV28; DNA: TGTGCCAGCAGATCGGGACTCACCTACGAGCAGTACTTC; CDR3: CASRSGLTYEQYF
J: TRBJ1-2; D: -; size: -; V: TRBV19; DNA: TGTGCCAGTAGTACAGGCAGGGGCTACACCTTC; CDR3: CASSTGRGYTF
J: TRBJ2-3; D: -; size: few; V: TRBV28; DNA: TGTGCCACCCGGGGTATGCCCACAGATACGCAGTATTTT; CDR3: CATRGMPTDTQYF
J: TRBJ2-3; D: TRBD1; size: few; V: TRBV5-4; DNA: TGTGCCAGCAGCCCGGGACAGGAGCCCACAGATACGCAGTATTTT; CDR3: CASSPGQEPTDTQYF
J: TRBJ2-7; D: -; size: -; V: TRBV27; DNA: TGTGCCAGCAGGGGGAGCTCCTACGAGCAGTACTTC; CDR3: CASRGSSYEQYF
J: TRBJ2-3; D: TRBD2; size: -; V: TRBV27; DNA: TGTGCCAGCAGTTTCGCTAGCGGTAGCACAGATACGCAGTATTTT; CDR3: CASSFASGSTDTQYF
J: TRBJ2-5; D: TRBD1; size: -; V: TRBV14; DNA: TGTGCCAGCAGCCAAGGGACAGGGGTTGGAGAGACCCAGTACTTC; CDR3: CASSQGTGVGETQYF
J: TRBJ2-7; D: -; size: many; V: TRBV4-2; DNA: TGTGCCAGCAGCCGAAACTCAGGGTACGAGCAGTACTTC; CDR3: CASSRNSGYEQYF
J: TRBJ2-1; D: -; size: few; V: TRBV15; DNA: TGTGCCACCAGGGTGGGAGACGGACCAAACAATGAGCAGTTCTTC; CDR3: CATRVGDGPNNEQFF
J: TRBJ2-4; D: TRBD1; size: few; V: TRBV25-1; DNA: TGTGCCAGCAGTGAAGGACAGGGGGAAAACATTCAGTACTTC; CDR3: CASSEGQGENIQYF
J: TRBJ2-3; D: -; size: few; V: TRBV23-1; DNA: TGCGCCAGCAGTCACCCCGGGACAGACGGGAGAGATACGCAGTATTTT; CDR3: CASSHPGTDGRDTQYF